This T cell receptor (beta chain) was retrieved from a study of cytomegalovirus exposure and HLA in healthy donors. 13 Jbeta primers and 60 Vbeta primers were used for the PCR. The table came from immunoSEQ multiplex PCR; TCRdb's copy has only in-frame clones and leaves some out. The sample holds about 140,000 clones, roughly three quarters seen once. CDR1 is MNHNS and CDR2 is SASEGT in the germline V gene. Trimming stripped 3 bases from V and 8 bases from J, with 13 bases between. The CDR3 spans 13 residues. As to this clone: Its antigen is unidentified.

Whole-study findings and limits: The study listed around 150 cytomegalovirus-associated TCR beta chains.

The receptor was derived from a young man in good health and CMV-seronegative. The sequenced sample was PBMCs. The rearrangement links TRBV6-1 to TRBJ1-2, with D maybe TRBD1 (5 bases). The CDR3 is CASSDWGLEGYTF. The CDR3 nucleotides read TGTGCCAGCAGTGATTGGGGCCTAGAAGGCTACACCTTC.